The following is a T cell receptor beta chain sequence with its context. Its specificity is unknown. It was with a sample-barcoded 5' primer and a J-beta primer mix that a second PCR of roughly 7 to 12 cycles was run. TCRdb redid the calling of the 5' RACE reads with MiXCR, one entry per CDR3 protein. Altogether about 1.8 million distinct CDR3 sequences are present, 40% to 55% being singletons, with the ten largest covering roughly 2.1%. The CDR3 sequence is 15 residues long. Germline assignment: CDR1 MNHNS and CDR2 SASEGT. V lost 1 base and J 2 bases, leaving 12 bases between the germline ends. No fewer than 5.5 micrograms of total RNA were isolated from every sample. The sample originates from a study of blood T cells in healthy people across ages. Points from the study as a whole: More naive CD4+ cells and higher diversity were found in long-lived than in aged donors.

The TCR sequence derives from a woman aged 40 to 55 in good health. The material sequenced was blood. The chain joins TRBV6-1 to TRBJ2-7; TRBD1 might be the D (7 bases). CDR3 sequence: CASSEGQGGTYEQYF. CDR3 nucleotide sequence: TGTGCCAGCAGTGAAGGACAGGGAGGAACCTACGAGCAGTACTTC.